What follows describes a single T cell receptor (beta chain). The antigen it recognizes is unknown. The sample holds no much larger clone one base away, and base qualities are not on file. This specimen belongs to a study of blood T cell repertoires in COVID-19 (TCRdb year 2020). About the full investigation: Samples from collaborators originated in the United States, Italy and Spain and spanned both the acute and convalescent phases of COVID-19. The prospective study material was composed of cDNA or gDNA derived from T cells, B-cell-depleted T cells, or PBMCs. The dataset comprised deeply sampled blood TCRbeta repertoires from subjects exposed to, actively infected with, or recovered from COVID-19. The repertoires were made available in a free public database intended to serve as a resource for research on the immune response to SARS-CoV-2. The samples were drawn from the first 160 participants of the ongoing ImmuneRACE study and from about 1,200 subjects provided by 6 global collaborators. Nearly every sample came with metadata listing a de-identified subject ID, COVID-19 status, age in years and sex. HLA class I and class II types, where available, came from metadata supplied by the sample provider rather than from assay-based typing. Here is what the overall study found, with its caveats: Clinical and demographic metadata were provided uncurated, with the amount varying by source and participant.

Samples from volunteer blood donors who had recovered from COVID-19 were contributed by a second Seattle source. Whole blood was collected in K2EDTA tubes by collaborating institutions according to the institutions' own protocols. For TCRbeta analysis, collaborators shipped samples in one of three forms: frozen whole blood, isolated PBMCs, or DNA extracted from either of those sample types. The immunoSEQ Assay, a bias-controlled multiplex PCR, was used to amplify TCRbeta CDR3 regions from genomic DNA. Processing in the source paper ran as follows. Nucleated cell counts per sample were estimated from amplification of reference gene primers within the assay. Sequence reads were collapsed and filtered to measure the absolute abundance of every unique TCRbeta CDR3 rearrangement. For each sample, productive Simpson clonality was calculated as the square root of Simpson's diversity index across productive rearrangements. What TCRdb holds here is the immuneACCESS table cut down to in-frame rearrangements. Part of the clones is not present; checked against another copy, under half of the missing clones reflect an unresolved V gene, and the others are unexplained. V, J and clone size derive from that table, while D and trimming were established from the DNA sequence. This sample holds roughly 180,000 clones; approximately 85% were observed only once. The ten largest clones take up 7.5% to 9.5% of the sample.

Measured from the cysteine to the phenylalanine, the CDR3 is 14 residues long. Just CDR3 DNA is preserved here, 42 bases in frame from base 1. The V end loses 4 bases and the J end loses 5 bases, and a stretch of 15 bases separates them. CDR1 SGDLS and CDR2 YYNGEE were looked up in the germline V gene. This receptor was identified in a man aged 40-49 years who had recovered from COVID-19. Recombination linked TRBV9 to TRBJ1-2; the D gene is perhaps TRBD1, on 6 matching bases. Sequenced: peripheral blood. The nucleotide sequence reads TGTGCCAGCAGCCCCCCCGGGGGGGCTTATGGCTACACCTTC. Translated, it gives CASSPPGGAYGYTF.